One sample yielded the 22 T cell receptor beta chains listed below, sequenced in a study of pediatric ulcerative colitis. Libraries were prepared by immunoSEQ multiplex PCR; TCRdb keeps only in-frame clonotypes and omits some of them. The repertoire consists of 9,000 to 10,000 clones, with 80% to 90% occurring once and the leading ten covering more than 6%. Specimen: blood. All receptors come from a girl aged 5 to 17 with moderate ulcerative colitis.

This chain uses TRBV5-1 with TRBJ1-4; 10 bases are shared with TRBD1. V shed 4 bases, J shed 4 bases, and the junction held 4 bases outside the gene matches. Per the germline V gene, CDR1 is SGHRS and CDR2 is YFSETQ. The CDR3 consists of 15 residues. The CDR3 sequence is CASSPRTGGNEKLFF. As DNA, the CDR3 is TGCGCCAGCAGCCCGAGGACAGGGGGTAATGAAAAACTGTTTTTT.

This chain joins TRBV6-5 and TRBJ2-1; no definite D call. Germline-derived CDR1 and CDR2 are MNHEY and SVGAGI. The CDR3 loop spans 15 amino acids. V lost 4 bases, J lost 0 bases, and 10 bases lay in between. The CDR3 sequence: CASSLDLSSYNEQFF. The CDR3 DNA is TGTGCCAGCAGTTTGGACCTGAGCTCCTACAATGAGCAGTTCTTC.

The genes are TRBV7-6 and TRBJ2-1, with 10 bases that match TRBD2. Germline V lookup: CDR1 SGHVS, CDR2 FNYEAQ. CDR3 length: 18 amino acids. V shed 2 bases and J 7 bases; nucleotides not matched to a gene: 14. Here the CDR3 DNA reads TGTGCCAGCAGCTTAATTCCCCTAGCGGGAGCCCCGTCGAATGAGCAGTTCTTC. It specifies CASSLIPLAGAPSNEQFF.

The chain links TRBV18 to TRBJ2-5, with TRBD1 matching over 8 bases. CDR1 KGHSH and CDR2 LQKENI come from the germline V gene. V trimming: 5 bases; J trimming: 5 bases; junction bases outside the gene matches: 7. The CDR3 sequence is 14 residues long. CDR3 nucleotide sequence: TGTGCCAGCTCAACAGGGACAGGCTTGGAGACCCAGTACTTC. Its translation: CASSTGTGLETQYF.

The chain has TRBV9 and TRBJ1-3; D unclear. This CDR3 contains 15 residues. CDR1 and CDR2 (germline): SGDLS, YYNGEE. Deletions cut 0 bases from V and 1 base from J, with 8 bases between. The CDR3 is CASSVGSTSGNTIYF. DNA for the CDR3: TGTGCCAGCAGCGTAGGTTCCACTTCTGGAAACACCATATATTTT.

The V and J genes are TRBV9 and TRBJ2-1; D gene unclear. This CDR3 is built from 13 residues. Germline CDR1 is SGDLS and CDR2 is YYNGEE. Trimming left V 0 bases short and J 3 bases short, with 4 bases between. CDR3 amino acids: CASSVGDYNEQFF. In DNA, the CDR3 is TGTGCCAGCAGCGTAGGGGACTACAATGAGCAGTTCTTC.

The J gene is TRBJ1-4, the V gene TRBV19, with TRBD1 identical over 8 bases. Germline CDR1 and CDR2: LNHDA and SQIVND (reference sequence). This CDR3 comprises 15 residues. V was pared by 4 bases and J by 7 bases, with 8 bases of the junction left unmatched. The CDR3 DNA sequence: TGTGCCAGTAGTACCCTCACAGGGGGACGTGAAAAACTGTTTTTT. This codes for CASSTLTGGREKLFF.

The chain combines TRBV5-1 with TRBJ2-3; 9 bases match TRBD2. V trimming: 4 bases; J trimming: 4 bases; junction bases outside the gene matches: 7. Germline assignment: CDR1 SGHRS and CDR2 YFSETQ. The CDR3 sequence is 15 residues long. CDR3 protein: CASSRSGTSPDTQYF. The CDR3 region has the DNA TGCGCCAGCAGCAGATCCGGGACTAGCCCAGATACGCAGTATTTT.

The chain links TRBV11-2 to TRBJ2-3; 9 bases fit TRBD2. V lost 0 bases, J lost 2 bases, and 6 bases stayed unmatched. This CDR3 region has 17 residues. The germline CDR1 and CDR2 sequences are SGHAT and FQNNGV. CDR3 in DNA: TGTGCCAGCAGCTTAGATCCCCGCGGGAGGGCCACAGATACGCAGTATTTT. Translation: CASSLDPRGRATDTQYF.

The chain employs TRBV10-1 and TRBJ2-3; 12 nucleotides align to TRBD2. The CDR3 consists of 15 residues. The germline gives CDR1 WNHNN, CDR2 SYGVQD (reference sequence). V was pared by 5 bases and J by 4 bases, with 4 bases of the junction left unmatched. CDR3 DNA: TGCGCCAGCAGTCCAACTAGCGGGGGGCCAGATACGCAGTATTTT. This sequence encodes CASSPTSGGPDTQYF.

This chain connects TRBV19 to TRBJ1-1; 10 nucleotides line up with TRBD1. After removal of 4 bases from V and 7 bases from J, the junction contained 6 bases not matched to a gene. Germline assignment: CDR1 LNHDA and CDR2 SQIVND (reference sequence). The CDR3 runs to 14 residues. The CDR3 reads CASSSGQGGIEAFF. Written as DNA, the CDR3 is TGTGCCAGTAGTAGCGGACAGGGGGGGATTGAAGCTTTCTTT.

The rearrangement uses TRBV27 and TRBJ2-3, with D perhaps given as TRBD1 or TRBD2 (5 bases each). The CDR3 contains 14 residues. CDR1 is MNHEY, CDR2 SMNVEV, per germline (reference sequence). Trimming cost V 6 bases and J 7 bases, with 17 bases left between them. The DNA for the CDR3 is TGTGCCAGCAGCTTCCGGGACCCTGCAAATACGCAGTATTTT. This encodes CASSFRDPANTQYF.

The chain links TRBV5-1 to TRBJ2-7, with D uncertain. This CDR3 has 15 residues. Trimming took 0 bases from V and 3 from J, leaving 13 bases between them. CDR1 and CDR2 from the germline V gene are SGHRS and YFSETQ. The CDR3 loop is CASSLASSSSYEQYF. The CDR3 bases are TGCGCCAGCAGCTTGGCGTCGAGTAGCAGCTACGAGCAGTACTTC.

The V call is TRBV27, the J call TRBJ2-1; 8 bases align to TRBD1. CDR3 size: 14 residues. Germline V lookup: CDR1 MNHEY, CDR2 SMNVEV (reference sequence). The V gene end was trimmed by 5 bases and the J gene end by 10 bases; junction bases not matched to a gene: 10. The CDR3 DNA reads as TGTGCCAGCAGTCGGCCGGGACAGGCTGCCGAGCAGTTCTTC. This translates into CASSRPGQAAEQFF.

V usage is TRBV4-2 and J usage is TRBJ2-3; the D is unclear. The CDR3 totals 15 residues. The V gene's germline CDR1 is LGHNA and CDR2 YNFKEQ. Trimming stripped 4 bases from V and 0 bases from J, with 11 bases between. The CDR3 loop reads CASSPDPGSTDTQYF. The CDR3, as DNA: TGTGCCAGCAGCCCAGACCCTGGAAGCACAGATACGCAGTATTTT.

V usage is TRBV5-1 and J usage is TRBJ2-5; TRBD1 agrees at 9 bases. The CDR3 is 14 residues long. Germline values: CDR1 SGHRS, CDR2 YFSETQ. Trimming at V came to 5 bases and at J to 4 bases, leaving 6 bases not matched to a gene. The CDR3 nucleotides read TGCGCCAGCAGTTCTGGACAGGGGAGAGAGACCCAGTACTTC. Encoded protein: CASSSGQGRETQYF.

CDR3 sequence reads: CASRVTGLQPQHF. The CDR3 DNA follows: TGTGCCAGCAGAGTTACAGGGTTACAGCCCCAGCATTTT. This chain uses TRBV28 with TRBJ1-5, with D possibly matching TRBD1 (6 bases). Germline CDR1 is MDHEN and CDR2 is SYDVKM. This CDR3 spans 13 amino acids. V shed 6 bases and J shed 7 bases, with 13 bases lying between them.

The chain uses TRBV28 and TRBJ2-7; D is perhaps TRBD2 (6 bases). The CDR3 is made up of 15 amino acids. V lost 6 bases to trimming and J lost 1 base, with 16 bases between them. Germline CDR1 MDHEN, CDR2 SYDVKM. Written as DNA, the CDR3 is TGTGCCAGCAGGAATGGCGGGGCCGCGTCCTACGAGCAGTACTTC. Translation gives CASRNGGAASYEQYF. Supplemented by reference TRBV28 and TRBJ2-7, the full variable domain reads DVKVTQSSRYLVKRTGEKVFLECVQDMDHENMFWYRQDPGLGLRLIYFSYDVKMKEKGDIPEGYSVSREKKERFSLILESASTNQTSMYLCASRNGGAASYEQYFGPGTRLTVT.

J is TRBJ2-7 and V is TRBV10-3; tentatively, D is TRBD1 or TRBD2 (5 bases each). Germline V gene lookup returns CDR1 ENHRY and CDR2 SYGVKD. Trimming shortened V by 11 bases and J by 4 bases, and 18 bases separated the two germline ends. This CDR3 spans 13 amino acids. The CDR3: CAVLQDGGYEQYF. CDR3 DNA: TGTGCCGTACTACAGGACGGAGGATACGAGCAGTACTTC.

V and J are TRBV5-1 and TRBJ1-1, with 7 nucleotides matching TRBD1. The junction had 4 bases not matched to a gene; V was cut back by 2 bases and J by 0 bases. CDR1 and CDR2 from the germline V gene are SGHRS and YFSETQ. This CDR3 is 15 amino acids long. CDR3 in DNA: TGCGCCAGCAGCTTACGGGGACAGATGAACACTGAAGCTTTCTTT. This encodes CASSLRGQMNTEAFF.

The rearrangement joins TRBV5-6 to TRBJ1-2; tentatively, D is TRBD1 (6 bases). The length of the CDR3 is 14 residues. Trimming removed 0 bases at V and 3 bases at J, with 9 bases between. Looked up from germline, CDR1 is SGHDT and CDR2 is YYEEEE. The CDR3: CASSLEAGDYGYTF. As DNA, the CDR3 is TGTGCCAGCAGCTTGGAGGCAGGGGACTATGGCTACACCTTC.

This chain joins TRBV2 and TRBJ1-4; D remains unclear. CDR3 size: 13 residues. The germline gives CDR1 SNHLY, CDR2 FYNNEI. Trimming took off 7 bases at V and 4 bases at J, with 10 bases between the two ends. DNA of the CDR3: TGTGCCAGCACCGGACTCATTAATGAAAAACTGTTTTTT. This sequence encodes CASTGLINEKLFF.